The 15 T cell receptor beta chains presented below share a single source sample, sequenced in a study of blood T cell repertoires in COVID-19. Some clones are missing from TCRdb's copy, which holds only in-frame ones; the method was immunoSEQ multiplex PCR. The data show about 100,000 clones, 70% to 80% seen once. Sequenced sample: peripheral blood. The receptors were gathered from a woman aged 65 to 85 with acute or convalescent COVID-19.

As DNA, the CDR3 is TGTGCCTGGAGTGACGGGAACACTGAAGCTTTCTTT. Amino acids: CAWSDGNTEAFF. The V call is TRBV30, the J call TRBJ1-1; no clear D. This CDR3 is built from 12 residues. Deletions cut 1 base from V and 1 base from J, with 4 bases between. CDR1 and CDR2 from the germline V gene are GTSNPN and SVGIG (reference sequence).

The genes are TRBV18 and TRBJ1-2; 7 bases are shared with TRBD1. Per germline, CDR1 KGHSH and CDR2 LQKENI. The V and J ends lost 5 bases and 10 bases, in that order; junction bases with no gene match: 10. This CDR3 region has 13 residues. Here the CDR3 reads CASSETGEGHYTF. Here the CDR3 DNA reads TGTGCCAGCTCAGAAACAGGGGAAGGGCACTACACCTTC.

The V and J genes are TRBV6-5 and TRBJ1-1; D unclear. This CDR3 is built from 14 residues. CDR1 is MNHEY, CDR2 SVGAGI, per germline. The V end lost 0 bases, the J end lost 0 bases, and 5 bases lay between the germline ends. The CDR3 reads CASSYSRMNTEAFF. The CDR3 region has the DNA TGTGCCAGCAGTTACTCGAGGATGAACACTGAAGCTTTCTTT.

The rearrangement joins TRBV19 to TRBJ2-1; unclear D gene. The ends were cut back, 4 bases at V and 6 bases at J, with 13 bases in the middle. This CDR3 comprises 14 residues. Germline V gives CDR1 LNHDA, CDR2 SQIVND (reference sequence). As DNA, the CDR3 is TGTGCCAGTAGTAGCCAAGGCGGAATCAATGAGCAGTTCTTC. It specifies CASSSQGGINEQFF.

The rearrangement joins TRBV4-1 to TRBJ2-7; D is possibly TRBD1 (7 bases). In germline, CDR1 is MGHRA, CDR2 YSYEKL. The CDR3 contains 14 residues. V lost 1 base, J lost 3 bases, and 10 bases lay in between. The CDR3 loop is CASSQAGGRYEQYF. CDR3 nucleotide sequence: TGCGCCAGCAGCCAAGCAGGGGGGCGCTACGAGCAGTACTTC.

The chain links TRBV2 to TRBJ1-3; D gene ambiguous. Germline CDR1 reads SNHLY; CDR2 reads FYNNEI. This CDR3 comprises 12 residues. Trimming pared 11 bases from V and 0 bases from J, leaving 8 bases between. CDR3 nucleotide sequence: TGTGCCTCACACAGCTCTGGAAACACCATATATTTT. As protein: CASHSSGNTIYF.

The chain has TRBV2 and TRBJ1-4; 8 bases are a match to TRBD1. Trimming took 6 bases from V and 7 from J; bases not matched to a gene: 7. This CDR3 comprises 14 residues. Germline V lookup: CDR1 SNHLY, CDR2 FYNNEI. CDR3 amino acids: CASSAGTGGEKLFF. CDR3 nucleotides: TGTGCCAGCAGCGCCGGAACAGGGGGTGAAAAACTGTTTTTT.

V gene TRBV18 combines with J gene TRBJ1-3, with D maybe TRBD1 (5 bases). The ends were cut back, 0 bases at V and 1 base at J, with 13 bases in the middle. The CDR3 totals 17 residues. Germline assignment: CDR1 KGHSH and CDR2 LQKENI. DNA of the CDR3: TGTGCCAGCTCACCACCGTCAGGGCCGAGGTCTGGAAACACCATATATTTT. Its translation: CASSPPSGPRSGNTIYF.

J is TRBJ2-6 and V is TRBV5-1; 9 bases map to TRBD1. The length of the CDR3 is 18 residues. CDR1 SGHRS and CDR2 YFSETQ come from the germline V gene. The ends lost 0 bases at V and 2 bases at J; junction bases unmatched: 6. The CDR3 DNA reads as TGCGCCAGCAGCTTGGTGGGACAGGGTGCCGCTGGGGCCAACGTCCTGACTTTC. Protein: CASSLVGQGAAGANVLTF.

This chain joins TRBV3-1 (or the pseudogene TRBV3-2) and TRBJ1-6; 9 nucleotides match TRBD1. The CDR3 runs 16 residues. V gave up 4 bases and J gave up 7 bases; unmatched junction bases: 8. CDR1 and CDR2 (germline): LGHDT, YNNKEL (reference sequence). DNA for the CDR3: TGTGCCAGCAGCCCCCGGGACAGGGATCAAAATTCACCCCTCCACTTT. This sequence encodes CASSPRDRDQNSPLHF.

The chain employs TRBV2 and TRBJ2-5; D gene ambiguous. The V end was cut by 6 bases, the J end by 1 base, with 6 bases between. Germline V gene sequence: CDR1 SNHLY, CDR2 FYNNEI. The CDR3 spans 12 residues. CDR3 coding DNA: TGTGCCAGCAGAGCGTTCCAAGAGACCCAGTACTTC. Translation: CASRAFQETQYF. Together with reference TRBV2 and TRBJ2-5, the CDR3 gives the full variable domain: EPEVTQTPSHQVTQMGQEVILRCVPISNHLYFYWYRQILGQKVEFLVSFYNNEISEKSEIFDDQFSVERPDGSNFTLKIRSTKLEDSAMYFCASRAFQETQYFGPGTRLLVL.

This clone was observed a single time. The genes are TRBV4-1 and TRBJ2-7; D uncertain. The CDR3 is made up of 12 amino acids. In germline, CDR1 is MGHRA, CDR2 YSYEKL. V was shortened by 2 bases and J by 7 bases, with 9 bases between the two germline ends. This CDR3 reads CASSQPSREQYF. CDR3 in DNA: TGCGCCAGCAGCCAACCCTCGCGGGAGCAGTACTTC.

This clone was found many times. V and J are TRBV12-5 and TRBJ1-2; the match to TRBD1 covers 12 bases. From germline, CDR1 is LGHNT and CDR2 FRNRAP. V shed 5 bases and J 4 bases; nucleotides not matched to a gene: 5. CDR3 size: 15 residues. Here the CDR3 reads CASGLGDRGLYGYTF. Here the CDR3 DNA reads TGTGCTAGTGGTCTCGGGGACAGGGGGCTCTATGGCTACACCTTC.

This chain uses TRBV7-9 with TRBJ2-6; D is ambiguous. CDR3 size: 17 residues. V gave up 1 base and J gave up 0 bases, with 10 bases separating them. The germline CDR1 and CDR2 sequences are SEHNR and FQNEAQ (reference sequence). CDR3 sequence reads: CASSLGAGSSGANVLTF. DNA for the CDR3: TGTGCCAGCAGCTTAGGAGCAGGATCCTCTGGGGCCAACGTCCTGACTTTC.

This chain joins TRBV11-3 and TRBJ2-7, with 8 bases fitting TRBD1. The CDR3 consists of 13 residues. CDR1 and CDR2 from the germline V gene are SGHNT and YENEEA. After removal of 5 bases from V and 7 bases from J, the junction contained 7 bases not matched to a gene. CDR3 amino acids: CASSPTGEEEQYF. The CDR3, as DNA: TGTGCCAGCAGCCCGACAGGGGAAGAAGAGCAGTACTTC. Together with reference TRBV11-3 and TRBJ2-7, the CDR3 gives the full variable domain: EAGVVQSPRYKIIEKKQPVAFWCNPISGHNTLYWYLQNLGQGPELLIRYENEEAVDDSQLPKDRFSAERLKGVDSTLKIQPAELGDSAVYLCASSPTGEEEQYFGPGTRLTVT.